This T cell receptor (beta chain) came from a study of blood T cell repertoires in COVID-19. Grouping used clinical history reported by participants in a survey and questionnaire. Using immunoSEQ multiplex PCR, the repertoire was profiled, and TCRdb retains in-frame clones only, with some absent. The table shows about 170,000 clones, with around four fifths occurring only once. Trimming removed 4 bases from V and 4 bases from J; junction bases left unmatched: 4. The CDR3 is 14 amino acids. Per the germline V gene, CDR1 is LNHDA and CDR2 is SQIVND (reference sequence). Sample: PBMCs or T cells enriched from blood (not recorded which). The chain couples TRBV19 to TRBJ1-2, with 9 bases fitting TRBD1. This clonotype originated in a woman in her fifties or sixties in a cohort exposed to, infected with or recovered from COVID-19 (not recorded which). CDR3 DNA sequence: TGTGCCAGTAGTACCACGACAGGGGGCTATGGCTACACCTTC. This translates into CASSTTTGGYGYTF.